There are a few counts of the clone carrying this TCR beta chain. The antigen is not known. The data were taken from a study of identical twins' blood T cells. In the study overall: Some twelve libraries, six alpha and six beta, gave some 48 million reads.

General study findings and limits: Twin similarity might stem from environmental factors, not only genetics.

TCR cDNA libraries came from RNA via a modified published protocol. Via MiXCR, TCRdb re-called the 5' RACE reads, giving one row per CDR3 protein. The sample consists of 300,000 to 450,000 distinct CDR3 sequences, roughly 30% of them appearing once. Deletions cut 3 bases from V and 0 bases from J, with 8 bases between. This CDR3 region has 13 residues. CDR1 SQVTM and CDR2 ANQGSEA come from the germline V gene. The three twin pairs were reared together, likely meeting the same infections. The sample consisted of PBMCs. The chain joins TRBV29-1 to TRBJ1-1; the D is unclear. The source is a woman aged 18-55 years in good health. The CDR3 protein is CSVDDILNTEAFF. In DNA form, the CDR3 reads TGCAGCGTTGATGACATACTGAACACTGAAGCTTTCTTT.